This paragraph covers one TCR beta chain sequence. The antigen is undetermined. The germline V and J ends were trimmed by 5 bases and 8 bases, with 13 bases remaining between them. The CDR3 runs 13 residues. The germline V gene encodes CDR1 SEHNR and CDR2 FQNEAQ (reference sequence). This record belongs to a study of cytomegalovirus exposure and HLA in healthy donors. Study-wide findings and caveats: The authors later found TCR association rates varying by HLA locus, with DRB1 most and HLA-C fewest. TCR beta sequences reportedly predicted most subjects' HLA-A and HLA-B alleles accurately.

A multiplex PCR was run with 60 Vbeta primers and 13 Jbeta primers. Measured with immunoSEQ multiplex PCR; TCRdb has only the in-frame clones, and not every one. The sample records about 210,000 clones, 75% to 80% being singletons. Donors were ostensibly healthy at sampling, although undocumented immune exposures were probable. Sequencing input: PBMCs. The chain recombines TRBV7-9 with TRBJ2-1; D is ambiguous. The TCR was taken from a male donor in good health and CMV-seronegative. CDR3 bases: TGTGCCAGCAGCCCCCGTCTCCGGGATGAGCAGTTCTTC. Translated, it gives CASSPRLRDEQFF.